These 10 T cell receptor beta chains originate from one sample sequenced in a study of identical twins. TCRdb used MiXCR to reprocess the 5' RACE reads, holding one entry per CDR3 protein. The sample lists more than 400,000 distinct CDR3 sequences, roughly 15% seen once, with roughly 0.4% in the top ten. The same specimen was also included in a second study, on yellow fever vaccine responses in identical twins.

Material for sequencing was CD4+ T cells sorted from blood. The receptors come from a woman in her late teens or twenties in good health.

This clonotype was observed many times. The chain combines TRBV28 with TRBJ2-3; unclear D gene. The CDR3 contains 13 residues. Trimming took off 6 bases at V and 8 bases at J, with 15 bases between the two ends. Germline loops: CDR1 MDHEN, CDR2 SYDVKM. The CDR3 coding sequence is TGTGCCAGCAGAAAGACCGCGTGGGGTACGCAGTATTTT. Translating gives CASRKTAWGTQYF. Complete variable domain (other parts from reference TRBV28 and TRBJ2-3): DVKVTQSSRYLVKRTGEKVFLECVQDMDHENMFWYRQDPGLGLRLIYFSYDVKMKEKGDIPEGYSVSREKKERFSLILESASTNQTSMYLCASRKTAWGTQYFGPGTRLTVL.

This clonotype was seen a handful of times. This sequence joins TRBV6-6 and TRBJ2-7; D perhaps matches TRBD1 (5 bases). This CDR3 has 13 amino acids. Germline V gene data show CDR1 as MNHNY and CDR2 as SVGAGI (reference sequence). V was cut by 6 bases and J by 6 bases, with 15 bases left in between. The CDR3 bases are TGTGCCAGCAGAAGTGGGGCAATCGCCGAGCAGTACGTC. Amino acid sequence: CASRSGAIAEQYV.

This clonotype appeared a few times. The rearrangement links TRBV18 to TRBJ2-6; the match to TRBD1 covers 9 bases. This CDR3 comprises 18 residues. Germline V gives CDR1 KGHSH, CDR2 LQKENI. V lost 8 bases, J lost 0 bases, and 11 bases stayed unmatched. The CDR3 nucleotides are TGTGCCAGCCAAGGACGGACAGGGGCCCTCTCTGGGGCCAACGTCCTGACTTTC. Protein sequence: CASQGRTGALSGANVLTF.

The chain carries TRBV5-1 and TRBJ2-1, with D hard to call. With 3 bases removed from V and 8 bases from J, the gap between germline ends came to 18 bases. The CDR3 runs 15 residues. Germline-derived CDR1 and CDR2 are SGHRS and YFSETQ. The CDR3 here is CASSYLPVKGDEQFF. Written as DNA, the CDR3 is TGCGCCAGCAGCTATTTGCCGGTTAAGGGCGATGAGCAGTTCTTC.

CDR3 loop: CASSSRQGGGNTIYF. Written as DNA, the CDR3 is TGTGCCAGCAGCTCAAGACAGGGTGGTGGAAACACCATATATTTT. This sequence joins TRBV7-9 and TRBJ1-3, with 7 bases matching TRBD1. The CDR3 consists of 15 residues. V lost 4 bases to trimming and J lost 3 bases; unmatched junction nucleotides: 6. Germline CDR1 is SEHNR and CDR2 is FQNEAQ (reference sequence).

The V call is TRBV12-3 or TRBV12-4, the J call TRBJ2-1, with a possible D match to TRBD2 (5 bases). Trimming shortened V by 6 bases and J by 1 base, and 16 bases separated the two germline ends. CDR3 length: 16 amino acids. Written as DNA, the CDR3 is TGTGCCAGCAGCCCCGCCGGTAGCGATTCCTACAATGAGCAGTTCTTC. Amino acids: CASSPAGSDSYNEQFF.

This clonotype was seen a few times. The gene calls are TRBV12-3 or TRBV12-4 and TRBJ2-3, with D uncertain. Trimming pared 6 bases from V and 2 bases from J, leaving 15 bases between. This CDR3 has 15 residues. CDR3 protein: CASSLGPSYTDTQYF. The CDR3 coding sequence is TGTGCCAGCAGCCTGGGCCCCAGTTACACAGATACGCAGTATTTT.

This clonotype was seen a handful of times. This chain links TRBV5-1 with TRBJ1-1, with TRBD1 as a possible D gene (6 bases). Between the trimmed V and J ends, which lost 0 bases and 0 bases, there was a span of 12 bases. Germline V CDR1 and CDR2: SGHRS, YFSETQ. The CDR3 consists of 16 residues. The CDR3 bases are TGCGCCAGCAGCTTGGGGGGGGCCAACATGAACACTGAAGCTTTCTTT. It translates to CASSLGGANMNTEAFF.

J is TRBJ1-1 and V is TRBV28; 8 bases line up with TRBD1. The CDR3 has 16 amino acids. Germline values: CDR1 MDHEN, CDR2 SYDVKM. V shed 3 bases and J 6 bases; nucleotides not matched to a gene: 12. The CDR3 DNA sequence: TGTGCCAGCAGTTTTGGTGGATTTTGGACAGGGCCTGAAGCTTTCTTT. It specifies CASSFGGFWTGPEAFF.

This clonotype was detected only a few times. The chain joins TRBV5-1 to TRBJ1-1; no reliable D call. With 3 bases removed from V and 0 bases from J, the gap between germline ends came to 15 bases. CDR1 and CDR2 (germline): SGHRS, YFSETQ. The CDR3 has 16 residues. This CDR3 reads CASSSGLTPMNTEAFF. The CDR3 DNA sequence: TGCGCCAGCAGCTCTGGACTGACGCCGATGAACACTGAAGCTTTCTTT.